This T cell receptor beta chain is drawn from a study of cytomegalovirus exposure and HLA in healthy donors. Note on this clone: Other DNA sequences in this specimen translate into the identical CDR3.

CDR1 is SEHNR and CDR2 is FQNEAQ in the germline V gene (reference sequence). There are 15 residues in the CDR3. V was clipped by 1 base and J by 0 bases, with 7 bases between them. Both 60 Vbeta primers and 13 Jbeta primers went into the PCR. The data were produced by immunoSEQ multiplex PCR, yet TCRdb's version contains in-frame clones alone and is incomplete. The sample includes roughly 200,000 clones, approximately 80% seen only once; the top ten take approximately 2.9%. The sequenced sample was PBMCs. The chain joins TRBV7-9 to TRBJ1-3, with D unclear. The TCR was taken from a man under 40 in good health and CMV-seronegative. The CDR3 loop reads CASSLEAGSGNTIYF. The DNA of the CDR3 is TGTGCCAGCAGCTTAGAGGCAGGCTCTGGAAACACCATATATTTT.